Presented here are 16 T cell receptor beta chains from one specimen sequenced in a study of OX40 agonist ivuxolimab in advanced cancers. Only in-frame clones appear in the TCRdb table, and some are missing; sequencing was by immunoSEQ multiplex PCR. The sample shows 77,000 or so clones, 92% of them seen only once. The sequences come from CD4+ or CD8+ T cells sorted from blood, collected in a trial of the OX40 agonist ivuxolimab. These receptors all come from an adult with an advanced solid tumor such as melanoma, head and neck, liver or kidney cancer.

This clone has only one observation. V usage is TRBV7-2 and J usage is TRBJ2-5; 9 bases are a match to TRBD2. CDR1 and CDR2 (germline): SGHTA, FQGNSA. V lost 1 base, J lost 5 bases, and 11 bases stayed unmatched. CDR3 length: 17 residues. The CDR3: CASSLVSQAGGGETQYF. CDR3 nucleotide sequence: TGTGCCAGCAGCTTAGTATCCCAAGCGGGAGGTGGGGAGACCCAGTACTTC.

The CDR3, as DNA: TGCGCCAGCAGCATGCCGAACCAGGGGACAGGGGGCCGCCAAGAGACCCAGTACTTC. Translated: CASSMPNQGTGGRQETQYF. The V call is TRBV5-1, the J call TRBJ2-5; 12 positions match TRBD1. CDR3 length: 19 residues. CDR1 and CDR2 (germline): SGHRS, YFSETQ. The V and J ends lost 4 bases and 1 base, in that order; junction bases with no gene match: 14. The variable domain in full, completed from reference TRBV5-1 and TRBJ2-5, reads KAGVTQTPRYLIKTRGQQVTLSCSPISGHRSVSWYQQTPGQGLQFLFEYFSETQRNKGNFPGRFSGRQFSNSRSEMNVSTLELGDSALYLCASSMPNQGTGGRQETQYFGPGTRLLVL.

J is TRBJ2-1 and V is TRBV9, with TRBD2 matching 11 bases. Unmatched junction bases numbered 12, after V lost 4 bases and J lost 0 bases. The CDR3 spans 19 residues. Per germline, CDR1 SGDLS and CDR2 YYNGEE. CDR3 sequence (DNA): TGTGCCAGCAGCTTCCGTGGGACTAGCGGTCCGAGCTCCTACAATGAGCAGTTCTTC. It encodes CASSFRGTSGPSSYNEQFF.

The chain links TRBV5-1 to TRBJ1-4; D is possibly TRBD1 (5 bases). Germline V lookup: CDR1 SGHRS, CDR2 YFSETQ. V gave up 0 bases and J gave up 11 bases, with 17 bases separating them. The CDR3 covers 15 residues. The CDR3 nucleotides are TGCGCCAGCAGCTTGGAGGTCACCGAGGGGTCGAAACTGTTTTTT. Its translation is CASSLEVTEGSKLFF.

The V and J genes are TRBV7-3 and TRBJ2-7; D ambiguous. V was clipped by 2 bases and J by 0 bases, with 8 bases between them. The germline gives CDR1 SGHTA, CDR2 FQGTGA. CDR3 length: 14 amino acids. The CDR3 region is CASSLVPGSYEQYF. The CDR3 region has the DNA TGTGCCAGCAGCTTAGTCCCGGGCTCCTACGAGCAGTACTTC.

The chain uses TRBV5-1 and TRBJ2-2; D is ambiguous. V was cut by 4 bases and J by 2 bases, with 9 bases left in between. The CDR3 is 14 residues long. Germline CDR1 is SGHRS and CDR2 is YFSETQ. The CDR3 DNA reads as TGCGCCAGCAGCCTGGATCGAAACACCGGGGAGCTGTTTTTT. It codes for CASSLDRNTGELFF. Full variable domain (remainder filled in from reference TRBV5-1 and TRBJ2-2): KAGVTQTPRYLIKTRGQQVTLSCSPISGHRSVSWYQQTPGQGLQFLFEYFSETQRNKGNFPGRFSGRQFSNSRSEMNVSTLELGDSALYLCASSLDRNTGELFFGEGSRLTVL.

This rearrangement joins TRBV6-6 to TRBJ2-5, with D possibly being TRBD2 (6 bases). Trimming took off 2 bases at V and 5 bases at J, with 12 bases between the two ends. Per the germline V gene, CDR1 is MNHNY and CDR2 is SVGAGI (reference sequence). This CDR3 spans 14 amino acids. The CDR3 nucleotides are TGTGCCAGCAGTTACCCCGGACGGGAGGAGACCCAGTACTTC. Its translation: CASSYPGREETQYF.

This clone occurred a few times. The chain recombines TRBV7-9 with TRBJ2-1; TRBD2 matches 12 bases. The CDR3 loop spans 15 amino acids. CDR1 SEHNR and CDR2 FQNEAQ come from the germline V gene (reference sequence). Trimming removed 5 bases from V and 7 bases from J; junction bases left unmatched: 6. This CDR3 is CASSKLAGGRNEQFF. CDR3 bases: TGTGCCAGCAGCAAACTAGCGGGAGGCCGAAATGAGCAGTTCTTC.

The CDR3 is CASSLDRVADGYTF. CDR3 nucleotide sequence: TGCGCCAGCAGCTTAGACAGGGTAGCGGATGGCTACACCTTC. V is TRBV5-1 and J is TRBJ1-2; 7 positions match TRBD1. Trimming cost V 2 bases and J 6 bases; bases outside gene matches: 7. The CDR3 contains 14 residues. Germline lookup yields CDR1 SGHRS and CDR2 YFSETQ.

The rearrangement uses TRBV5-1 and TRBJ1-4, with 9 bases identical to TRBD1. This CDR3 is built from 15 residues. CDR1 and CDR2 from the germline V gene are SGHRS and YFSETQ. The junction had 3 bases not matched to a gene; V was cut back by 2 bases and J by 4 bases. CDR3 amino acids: CASSFLGQGNEKLFF. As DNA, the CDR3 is TGCGCCAGCAGCTTCCTGGGACAGGGTAATGAAAAACTGTTTTTT.

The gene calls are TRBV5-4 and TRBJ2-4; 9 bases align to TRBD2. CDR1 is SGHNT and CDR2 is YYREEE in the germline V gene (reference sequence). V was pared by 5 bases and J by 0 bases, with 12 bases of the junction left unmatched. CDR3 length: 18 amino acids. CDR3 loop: CASRSGPSGALAKNIQYF. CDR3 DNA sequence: TGTGCCAGCAGGTCAGGTCCTAGCGGGGCGCTAGCCAAAAACATTCAGTACTTC.

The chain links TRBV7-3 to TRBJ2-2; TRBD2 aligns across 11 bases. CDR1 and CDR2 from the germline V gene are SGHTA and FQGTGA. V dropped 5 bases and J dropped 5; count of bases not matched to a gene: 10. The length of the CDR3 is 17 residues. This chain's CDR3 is CASSKGLAGGRTGELFF. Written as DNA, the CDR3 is TGTGCCAGCAGCAAAGGGCTAGCGGGAGGAAGGACCGGGGAGCTGTTTTTT.

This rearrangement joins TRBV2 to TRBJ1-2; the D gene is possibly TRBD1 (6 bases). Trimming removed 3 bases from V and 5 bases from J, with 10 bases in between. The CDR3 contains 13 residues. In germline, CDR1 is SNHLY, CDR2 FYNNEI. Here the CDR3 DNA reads TGTGCCAGCAGTGAGGGAAGGGGGTATGGCTACACCTTC. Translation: CASSEGRGYGYTF.

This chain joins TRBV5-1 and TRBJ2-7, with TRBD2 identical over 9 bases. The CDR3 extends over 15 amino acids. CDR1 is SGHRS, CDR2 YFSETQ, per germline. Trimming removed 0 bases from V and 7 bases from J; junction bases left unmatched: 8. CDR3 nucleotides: TGCGCCAGCAGCTTGGGGCTAGCGGGACCGGGGGAGCAGTACTTC. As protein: CASSLGLAGPGEQYF.

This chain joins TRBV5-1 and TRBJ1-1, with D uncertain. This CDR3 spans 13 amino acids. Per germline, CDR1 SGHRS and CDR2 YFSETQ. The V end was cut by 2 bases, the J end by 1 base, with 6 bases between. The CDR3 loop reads CASSLQRNTEAFF. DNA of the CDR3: TGCGCCAGCAGCTTACAGAGGAACACTGAAGCTTTCTTT.

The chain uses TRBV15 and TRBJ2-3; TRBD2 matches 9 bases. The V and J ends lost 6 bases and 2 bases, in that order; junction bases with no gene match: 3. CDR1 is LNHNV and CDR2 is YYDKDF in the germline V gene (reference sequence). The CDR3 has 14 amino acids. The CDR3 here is CATRREGYTDTQYF. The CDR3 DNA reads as TGTGCCACCAGGCGGGAGGGGTACACAGATACGCAGTATTTT.